Given below is one T cell receptor (beta chain) in context. The antigen remains undetermined. These data originate in a study of OX40 agonist ivuxolimab in advanced cancers. Study outcomes and limitations: The authors did not determine the antigen specificity of the expanded peripheral T cells. Dosing at 0.1 to 3.0 mg/kg was accompanied by clonal expansion of CD4+ and CD8+ blood T cells by week 6.

The repertoire was sequenced with immunoSEQ multiplex PCR; TCRdb's copy has only in-frame clones and lacks some. This sample has just under 100,000 clones; 94% occur once, and the top ten carry roughly 0.17%. With baseline, cycle 4 day 1, and cycle 7 day 1 as timepoints, blood was sampled. The source of this sequence is an adult with an advanced solid tumor such as melanoma, head and neck, liver or kidney cancer. Sequenced here: CD4+ or CD8+ T cells sorted from blood, sampled in a trial of the OX40 agonist ivuxolimab.

CDR3 amino acids: CASSFGQGKDSNQPQHF. The CDR3 nucleotides are TGTGCCAGCAGCTTCGGACAGGGGAAAGATAGCAATCAGCCCCAGCATTTT. This rearrangement joins TRBV5-6 to TRBJ1-5, with TRBD1 matching 9 bases. CDR1 SGHDT and CDR2 YYEEEE come from the germline V gene. The CDR3 has 17 amino acids. The J segment lost 0 bases and the V segment lost 2 bases, leaving 6 bases of the junction unmatched.